This T cell receptor beta chain was sequenced in a study of shared clonotypes between healthy human individuals. Researchers ran the assay at a deep level. Only in-frame clones appear in the TCRdb table, and some are missing; sequencing was by immunoSEQ multiplex PCR. The sample carries nearly 2 million clones, just under 95% recorded once. Only CD45RO-negative cells positively selected for CCR7 counted as naive CD8 cells, so terminally differentiated effector memory CD45RA+ cells were excluded. Germline V lookup: CDR1 SNHLY, CDR2 FYNNEI. This CDR3 spans 15 amino acids. Trimming removed 11 bases at V and 0 bases at J, with 18 bases between.

The sequencing input was naive CD8+ T cells sorted from blood. The receptor was isolated from a man younger than 35 in good health. This rearrangement joins TRBV2 to TRBJ2-3; D remains unclear. The CDR3 coding sequence is TGTGCCCAAATCAACGGCCCATTTAGCACAGATACGCAGTATTTT. Translated, it gives CAQINGPFSTDTQYF.